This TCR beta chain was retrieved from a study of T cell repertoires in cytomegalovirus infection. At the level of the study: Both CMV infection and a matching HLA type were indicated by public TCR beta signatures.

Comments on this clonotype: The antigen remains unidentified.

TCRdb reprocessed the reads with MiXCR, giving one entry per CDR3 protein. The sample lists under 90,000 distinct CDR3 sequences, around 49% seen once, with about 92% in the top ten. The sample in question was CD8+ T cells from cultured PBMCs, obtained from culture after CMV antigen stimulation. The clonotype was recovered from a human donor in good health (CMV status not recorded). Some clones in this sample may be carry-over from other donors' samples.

DNA of the CDR3: TGTGCCAGCAGCTTACCCGTGGGGACTAGGGCCCACAATGAGCAGTTCTTC. Translation gives CASSLPVGTRAHNEQFF. This chain joins TRBV7-2 and TRBJ2-1, with 8 positions matching TRBD2. This CDR3 contains 17 residues. After removal of 2 bases from V and 5 bases from J, the junction contained 11 bases not matched to a gene. Germline loops: CDR1 SGHTA, CDR2 FQGNSA. Complete variable domain (other parts from reference TRBV7-2 and TRBJ2-1): GAGVSQSPSNKVTEKGKDVELRCDPISGHTALYWYRQSLGQGLEFLIYFQGNSAPDKSGLPSDRFSAERTGGSVSTLTIQRTQQEDSAVYLCASSLPVGTRAHNEQFFGPGTRLTVL.